Listed below are T cell receptor beta chains from one sample, sequenced in a study of naive and memory T cell subsets. TCRdb reprocessed the UMI-ligation and nested PCR reads with MiXCR, giving one entry per CDR3 protein. The sample holds 84,000 or so distinct CDR3 sequences, about 6.5% seen once. Sequenced: central memory CD4+ T cells from blood. These TCRs come from a human donor in good health. Each CDR3 is given with its conserved first and last residue. The order of the fields is V gene, clone size, D gene, J gene, CDR3 length, CDR3 DNA, CDR3 protein. D genes are given only for firm matches. For some rows the clone size is stated as once, few or many, or as a class when expanded; others skip it.

v_call: TRBV6-1
clone_size: many
d_call: .
j_call: TRBJ2-7
cdr3_length: 14
cdr3_nt: TGTGCCAGCAGTGAAGCGGGCAGGTCCTACGAGCAGTACTTC
cdr3_aa: CASSEAGRSYEQYF

v_call: TRBV20-1
clone_size: .
d_call: TRBD2
j_call: TRBJ2-2
cdr3_length: 16
cdr3_nt: TGCAGTGCCCCGAAACTAGCGGGGGGGTTCACCGGGGAGCTGTTTTTT
cdr3_aa: CSAPKLAGGFTGELFF

v_call: TRBV6-2/TRBV6-3
clone_size: .
d_call: TRBD1
j_call: TRBJ1-1
cdr3_length: 15
cdr3_nt: TGTGCCAGCAGCCACAGACAGGGGGCCTATTCCGGGGCTTTCTTT
cdr3_aa: CASSHRQGAYSGAFF

v_call: TRBV7-3
clone_size: many
d_call: .
j_call: TRBJ1-3
cdr3_length: 14
cdr3_nt: TGTGCCAGCAGCTTAACACGGTCTGGAAACACCATATATTTT
cdr3_aa: CASSLTRSGNTIYF

v_call: TRBV5-1
clone_size: .
d_call: .
j_call: TRBJ1-5
cdr3_length: 14
cdr3_nt: TGCGCCAGCAGCCCGACGGCGGGGATTCAGCCCCAGCATTTT
cdr3_aa: CASSPTAGIQPQHF

v_call: TRBV29-1
clone_size: many
d_call: TRBD2
j_call: TRBJ2-1
cdr3_length: 16
cdr3_nt: TGCAGCGTCCCCCGGACTAGCGGGAGCTCCTACAATGAGCAGTTCTTC
cdr3_aa: CSVPRTSGSSYNEQFF

v_call: TRBV27
clone_size: .
d_call: .
j_call: TRBJ1-3
cdr3_length: 15
cdr3_nt: TGTGCCAGCAGACCCGACAGTTTCTCTGGAAACACCATATATTTT
cdr3_aa: CASRPDSFSGNTIYF

v_call: TRBV5-4
clone_size: few
d_call: .
j_call: TRBJ2-1
cdr3_length: 16
cdr3_nt: TGTGCCAGCAGCTTGCCCGGAACTAGCTCCTACAATGAGCAGTTCTTC
cdr3_aa: CASSLPGTSSYNEQFF

v_call: TRBV7-8
clone_size: few
d_call: .
j_call: TRBJ1-5
cdr3_length: 18
cdr3_nt: TGTGCCAGCAGGCCCAGTGAATCCTCCCTGCGAGACAATCAGCCCCAGCATTTT
cdr3_aa: CASRPSESSLRDNQPQHF

v_call: TRBV20-1
clone_size: few
d_call: .
j_call: TRBJ2-3
cdr3_length: 11
cdr3_nt: TGCAGTGCTGGTGTGGAGGATACGCAGTATTTT
cdr3_aa: CSAGVEDTQYF

v_call: TRBV20-1
clone_size: many
d_call: .
j_call: TRBJ2-1
cdr3_length: 14
cdr3_nt: TGCAGTGCTAGAGATGCCCGGGGATGGAATGAGCAGTTCTTC
cdr3_aa: CSARDARGWNEQFF

v_call: TRBV3-1
clone_size: medium-sized
d_call: .
j_call: TRBJ1-6
cdr3_length: 15
cdr3_nt: TGTGCCAGCAGCCAAGATGCAGGGTCGGCAGCACCCCTCCACTTT
cdr3_aa: CASSQDAGSAAPLHF

v_call: TRBV5-1
clone_size: many
d_call: .
j_call: TRBJ2-3
cdr3_length: 15
cdr3_nt: TGCGCCAGCAGCTCCGACGAGGACTTCACAGATACGCAGTATTTT
cdr3_aa: CASSSDEDFTDTQYF

v_call: TRBV4-2
clone_size: many
d_call: TRBD1
j_call: TRBJ1-1
cdr3_length: 14
cdr3_nt: TGTGCCAGCAGCCAAGAGGGACAGGGCACTGAAGCTTTCTTT
cdr3_aa: CASSQEGQGTEAFF

v_call: TRBV5-4
clone_size: few
d_call: TRBD2
j_call: TRBJ2-5
cdr3_length: 14
cdr3_nt: TGTGCCAGCAGCTCCGGACTAGCAGGAGAGACCCAGTACTTC
cdr3_aa: CASSSGLAGETQYF

v_call: TRBV7-2
clone_size: few
d_call: TRBD1
j_call: TRBJ1-3
cdr3_length: 15
cdr3_nt: TGTGCCAGCAGCCACGACAGGGGGCCTGGAAACACCATATATTTT
cdr3_aa: CASSHDRGPGNTIYF

v_call: TRBV12-3/TRBV12-4
clone_size: few
d_call: .
j_call: TRBJ1-4
cdr3_length: 13
cdr3_nt: TGTGCCAGCAGTGGCCCTTTGGGAGAAAAACTGTTTTTT
cdr3_aa: CASSGPLGEKLFF

v_call: TRBV6-1
clone_size: few
d_call: .
j_call: TRBJ2-5
cdr3_length: 13
cdr3_nt: TGTGCCAGCAGTTGGGCCGCCCGCGAGACCCAGTACTTC
cdr3_aa: CASSWAARETQYF

v_call: TRBV20-1
clone_size: many
d_call: .
j_call: TRBJ2-3
cdr3_length: 12
cdr3_nt: TGCAGTGCTCGCTCGGGGACAGATACGCAGTATTTT
cdr3_aa: CSARSGTDTQYF

v_call: TRBV6-5
clone_size: .
d_call: TRBD2
j_call: TRBJ2-2
cdr3_length: 15
cdr3_nt: TGTGCCAGCACTCGAGCGGGAGGGCCTACCGGGGAGCTGTTTTTT
cdr3_aa: CASTRAGGPTGELFF

v_call: TRBV6-6
clone_size: .
d_call: TRBD1
j_call: TRBJ1-2
cdr3_length: 15
cdr3_nt: TGTGCCAGCAGTTACTCAGGGACAGGTGCTTATGGCTACACCTTC
cdr3_aa: CASSYSGTGAYGYTF

v_call: TRBV4-3
clone_size: many
d_call: TRBD1
j_call: TRBJ1-4
cdr3_length: 15
cdr3_nt: TGCGCCAGCAGCCAAGCGACAGGGCTTAATGAAAAACTGTTTTTT
cdr3_aa: CASSQATGLNEKLFF

v_call: TRBV15
clone_size: many
d_call: .
j_call: TRBJ1-5
cdr3_length: 18
cdr3_nt: TGTGCCACCAGCAGAGATCCCCAGGGTGCAGGGAGCAATCAGCCCCAGCATTTT
cdr3_aa: CATSRDPQGAGSNQPQHF

v_call: TRBV7-2
clone_size: few
d_call: TRBD1
j_call: TRBJ1-1
cdr3_length: 13
cdr3_nt: TGTGCCAGCAGCTCGGACAGGGGGTCTGAAGCTTTCTTT
cdr3_aa: CASSSDRGSEAFF

v_call: TRBV18
clone_size: many
d_call: .
j_call: TRBJ1-1
cdr3_length: 14
cdr3_nt: TGTGCCAGCTCACCAATAGGGGGACGCACTGAAGCTTTCTTT
cdr3_aa: CASSPIGGRTEAFF

v_call: TRBV7-2
clone_size: .
d_call: TRBD2
j_call: TRBJ2-3
cdr3_length: 15
cdr3_nt: TGTGCCAGCAGCTTGCGGCGGGAGGGCGTAGATACGCAGTATTTT
cdr3_aa: CASSLRREGVDTQYF

v_call: TRBV2
clone_size: many
d_call: .
j_call: TRBJ2-7
cdr3_length: 13
cdr3_nt: TGTGCCAGCAGGGCTCAGCTTCAGGGTGAGCAGTACTTC
cdr3_aa: CASRAQLQGEQYF

v_call: TRBV7-2
clone_size: many
d_call: TRBD1
j_call: TRBJ1-1
cdr3_length: 16
cdr3_nt: TGTGCCAGCAGCCCCGAAACCGGACAGGAGAACACTGAAGCTTTCTTT
cdr3_aa: CASSPETGQENTEAFF

v_call: TRBV5-1
clone_size: many
d_call: TRBD2
j_call: TRBJ2-3
cdr3_length: 17
cdr3_nt: TGCGCCAGCAGCTTGGAGATACTAGCGGGAGTTGCAGATACGCAGTATTTT
cdr3_aa: CASSLEILAGVADTQYF

v_call: TRBV4-3
clone_size: many
d_call: .
j_call: TRBJ1-3
cdr3_length: 15
cdr3_nt: TGCGCCAGCAGCCAAGTGGCAAACTCTGGAAACACCATATATTTT
cdr3_aa: CASSQVANSGNTIYF

v_call: TRBV27
clone_size: many
d_call: .
j_call: TRBJ1-1
cdr3_length: 13
cdr3_nt: TGTGCCAGCAGTTTATCCAGGTTGTCTGAAGCTTTCTTT
cdr3_aa: CASSLSRLSEAFF

v_call: TRBV5-6
clone_size: many
d_call: TRBD1
j_call: TRBJ1-2
cdr3_length: 14
cdr3_nt: TGTGCCAGCACCGACAGGGCGTATTCCCTTGGCTACACCTTC
cdr3_aa: CASTDRAYSLGYTF

v_call: TRBV9
clone_size: many
d_call: TRBD2
j_call: TRBJ2-1
cdr3_length: 14
cdr3_nt: TGTGCCAGCAGCGTACTACTAGCGGGCAATGAGCAGTTCTTC
cdr3_aa: CASSVLLAGNEQFF

v_call: TRBV4-3
clone_size: many
d_call: .
j_call: TRBJ1-3
cdr3_length: 16
cdr3_nt: TGCGCCAGCAGCCAAGATCTTGGAGAATCTGGAAACACCATATATTTT
cdr3_aa: CASSQDLGESGNTIYF

v_call: TRBV10-3
clone_size: few
d_call: TRBD2
j_call: TRBJ2-3
cdr3_length: 15
cdr3_nt: TGTGCCATCAGGCCTAGCGGGGGTCGCACAGATACGCAGTATTTT
cdr3_aa: CAIRPSGGRTDTQYF

v_call: TRBV5-6
clone_size: .
d_call: TRBD1
j_call: TRBJ2-6
cdr3_length: 15
cdr3_nt: TGTGCCAGCAGCTTCACAGGGGATGGGGCCAACGTCCTGACTTTC
cdr3_aa: CASSFTGDGANVLTF